These T cell receptor beta chains were read from a single sample in a study of blood T cell repertoires in COVID-19. Libraries were prepared by immunoSEQ multiplex PCR; TCRdb keeps only in-frame clonotypes and omits some of them. The sample contains 85,000 to 120,000 clones, 60% to 80% of which appear only once. The sequenced sample was peripheral blood. These receptors came from a human donor with acute or convalescent COVID-19. The donor label of this sample is uncertain. The CDR3 runs from the conserved cysteine through the conserved F or W. D genes are given only for firm matches. Clone size is given for some rows only: seen once, a few or many times, or a class if the clone is expanded.

v_gene	d_gene	abundance	j_gene	CDR3aa	CDR3nt
TRBV11-2	-	-	TRBJ2-5	CASSRDLLKTQYF	TGTGCCAGCAGCAGAGACTTACTTAAGACCCAGTACTTC
TRBV25-1	-	-	TRBJ1-1	CASSESPPRSEEAFF	TGTGCCAGCAGTGAATCTCCACCCCGGAGCGAGGAAGCTTTCTTT
TRBV24-1	TRBD1	-	TRBJ1-1	CATSDFHRQGAMNTEAFF	TGTGCCACCAGTGATTTCCACCGACAGGGGGCCATGAACACTGAAGCTTTCTTT
TRBV19	-	-	TRBJ1-2	CASSIGYAGDGYTF	TGTGCCAGTAGTATAGGATATGCGGGGGACGGCTACACCTTC
TRBV5-1	TRBD2	-	TRBJ2-3	CASSHTGTSVTDTQYF	TGCGCCAGCAGCCACACCGGGACTAGCGTCACAGATACGCAGTATTTT
TRBV7-2	-	-	TRBJ1-2	CASNDRAFSNYGYTF	TGTGCCAGCAACGACAGAGCTTTTAGTAACTATGGCTACACCTTC
TRBV6-5	TRBD1	-	TRBJ2-3	CASSYEGARDTQYF	TGTGCCAGCAGTTACGAGGGGGCCAGGGATACGCAGTATTTT
TRBV7-8	TRBD2	-	TRBJ2-5	CAISGGAWKETQYF	TGTGCCATAAGCGGGGGGGCCTGGAAAGAGACCCAGTACTTC
TRBV27	-	-	TRBJ1-4	CASSLYQDSTNEKLFF	TGTGCCAGCAGTTTATATCAGGATTCAACTAATGAAAAACTGTTTTTT
TRBV7-2	-	-	TRBJ1-5	CASRWSTGNNQPQHF	TGTGCCAGCAGATGGAGTACAGGTAACAATCAGCCCCAGCATTTT
TRBV5-4	TRBD1	-	TRBJ2-3	CASRPGTVSTDTQYF	TGTGCCAGCAGACCCGGGACAGTGAGCACAGATACGCAGTATTTT
TRBV7-8	-	once	TRBJ1-1	CASSRGQEAFF	TGTGCCAGCAGCCGAGGCCAGGAAGCTTTCTTT
TRBV7-9	-	once	TRBJ1-1	CASSLADRLEAFF	TGTGCCAGCAGCTTAGCGGACAGACTTGAAGCTTTCTTT
TRBV9	TRBD1	-	TRBJ2-1	CASSSGQGWGEQFF	TGTGCCAGCTCGTCGGGACAGGGATGGGGTGAGCAGTTCTTC
TRBV7-8	-	-	TRBJ1-5	CASSPGIYQPQHF	TGTGCCAGCAGCCCCGGGATATATCAGCCCCAGCATTTT
TRBV18	-	-	TRBJ1-1	CASSPRTARETEAFF	TGTGCCAGCTCACCCCGGACAGCGAGGGAGACTGAAGCTTTCTTT
TRBV29-1	-	-	TRBJ1-1	CSVAGGLNTEAFF	TGCAGCGTTGCCGGGGGATTGAACACTGAAGCTTTCTTT
TRBV6-5	-	-	TRBJ1-5	CASTGTLYQPQHF	TGTGCCAGCACCGGGACACTTTATCAGCCCCAGCATTTT
TRBV6-9	TRBD1	-	TRBJ1-4	CASSYDRGRNGNEKLFF	TGTGCCAGCAGTTACGACAGGGGGCGAAACGGTAATGAAAAACTGTTTTTT
TRBV6-5	TRBD1	-	TRBJ1-6	CASRSGTGNNSPLHF	TGTGCCAGCCGCAGCGGGACAGGGAATAATTCACCCCTCCACTTT